The following is a T cell receptor beta chain sequence with its context. The antigen this receptor binds is unknown. Base quality data are lacking; no much larger clone is found one base away. The data stem from a study of blood T cell repertoires in COVID-19 (dated by TCRdb to between 2020 and 2021). Looking at the study overall: The collaborator samples originated in the United States, Italy and Spain and spanned the acute and convalescent phases of COVID-19. The repertoires were released in a freely available public database meant as a resource for research on the immune response to SARS-CoV-2. Sample metadata almost always included a de-identified subject ID, COVID-19 status, age in years and sex. Samples were obtained from the ongoing ImmuneRACE study (first 160 participants) and from 1,254 subjects provided by 6 global collaborators. The material from the prospective study consisted of cDNA or gDNA derived from T cells, B-cell-depleted T cells, or PBMCs. Where available, HLA class I and class II types were obtained from metadata supplied by the sample provider rather than from assay-based typing. Deeply sampled blood TCRbeta repertoires from subjects exposed to, actively infected with, or recovered from COVID-19 were included in the dataset.

What the research found in general, with its limitations: Clinical and demographic metadata were provided uncurated, with the amount varying by source and participant.

The CDR3 spans 19 residues, from the cysteine through the phenylalanine. The CDR3 DNA has 57 bases and is translated from base 1. Collaborating institutions collected whole blood in K2EDTA tubes following their own protocols. For TCRbeta analysis, collaborators shipped samples as frozen whole blood, isolated PBMCs, or DNA extracted from either of those sample types. The immunoSEQ Assay, a bias-controlled multiplex PCR, was used to amplify TCRbeta CDR3 regions from genomic DNA. In the source study's methods: Within the assay, amplification of reference gene primers was used to estimate how many nucleated cells each sample contained. To quantify the absolute abundance of each unique TCRbeta CDR3 rearrangement, sequence reads were collapsed and filtered. For each sample, productive Simpson clonality was calculated by taking the square root of Simpson's diversity index across productive rearrangements. TCRdb retrieved this table from immuneACCESS and kept in-frame rearrangements only. Not all clones are present; in checked studies, unresolved V genes account for under half, and no reason is known for the remainder. The DNA was the basis for D and trimming; V, J and clone size are from that table. Present in this sample are 250,000 to 400,000 clones, roughly 84% of which were seen just once. In total, the top ten clones hold 1% of the sample.

The chain links TRBV12-2 with TRBJ2-2; whether TRBD1, the table's D call, matches the DNA was not checked. TRBV12-2 is described as a pseudogene. The receptor's source is a man aged 45-65 years with active or convalescent COVID-19. Sequenced: peripheral blood. The bases read TGTGCAAGTCGCTCAATGCCGAGGGCGGGACAGGGCTTGTCCGGGGAGCTGTTTTTT. This is translated as CASRSMPRAGQGLSGELFF.